This T cell receptor (beta chain) was sequenced for a study of T cells in Graves' hyperthyroidism and ophthalmopathy. A NOSPECS grade of at least 4, a Clinical Activity Score of at least 3 and duration under 3 months were recorded in ophthalmopathy patients. Thyroid ultrasound, orbital computed tomography, clinical symptoms, and serum thyroxine and TRAb underpinned diagnoses. This clonotype showed up many times. What it recognizes is unknown. Study observations and caveats: In blood, most of the thyroid clonotypes expanded above 0.001 were also present.

After removal of 5 bases from V and 5 bases from J, the junction contained 12 bases not matched to a gene. Germline assignment: CDR1 SGHAT and CDR2 FQDESV (reference sequence). The CDR3 is 15 amino acids. RNA transcripts served as the template for amplifying TCR beta CDR3 regions. The primer set for the first-round RT-PCR of the TCR CDR3 was HTBI. TCRdb passed the multiplex PCR reads through MiXCR, listing each CDR3 protein once. The sample includes about 400,000 distinct CDR3 sequences, 14% to 15% seen only once; the top ten take roughly an eighth. The source is a man aged 18 to 30 with Graves' ophthalmopathy. The chain recombines TRBV11-1 with TRBJ2-7, with 7 bases that match TRBD2. Sequences were obtained from blood. CDR3 loop: CASSLGTTSWDEQYF. In DNA, the CDR3 is TGTGCCAGCAGCCTGGGGACTACGAGCTGGGACGAGCAGTACTTC.